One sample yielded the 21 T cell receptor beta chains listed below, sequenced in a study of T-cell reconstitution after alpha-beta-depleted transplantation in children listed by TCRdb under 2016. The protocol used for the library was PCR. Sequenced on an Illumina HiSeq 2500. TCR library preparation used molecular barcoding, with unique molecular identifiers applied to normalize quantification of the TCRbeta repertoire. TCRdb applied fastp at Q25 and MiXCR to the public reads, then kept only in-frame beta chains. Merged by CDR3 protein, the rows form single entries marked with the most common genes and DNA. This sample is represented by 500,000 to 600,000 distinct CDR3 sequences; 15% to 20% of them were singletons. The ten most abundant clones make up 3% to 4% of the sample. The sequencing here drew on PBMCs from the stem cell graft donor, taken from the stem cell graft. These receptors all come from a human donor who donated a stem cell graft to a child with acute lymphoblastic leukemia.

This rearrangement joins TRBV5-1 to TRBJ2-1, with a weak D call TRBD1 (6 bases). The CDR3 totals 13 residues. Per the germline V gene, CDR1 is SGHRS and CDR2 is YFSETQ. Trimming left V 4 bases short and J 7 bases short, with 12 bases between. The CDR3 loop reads CASSTTGSNEQFF. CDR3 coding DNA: TGCGCCAGCAGCACTACAGGGTCGAATGAGCAGTTCTTC.

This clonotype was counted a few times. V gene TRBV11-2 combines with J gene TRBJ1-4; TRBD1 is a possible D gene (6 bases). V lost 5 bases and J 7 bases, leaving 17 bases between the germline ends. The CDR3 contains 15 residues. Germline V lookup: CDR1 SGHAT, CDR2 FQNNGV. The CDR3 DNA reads TGTGCCAGCAGCCACGGGACACGGGCGTTTGAAAAACTGTTTTTT. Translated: CASSHGTRAFEKLFF. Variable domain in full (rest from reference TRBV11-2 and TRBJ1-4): EAGVAQSPRYKIIEKRQSVAFWCNPISGHATLYWYQQILGQGPKLLIQFQNNGVVDDSQLPKDRFSAERLKGVDSTLKIQPAKLEDSAVYLCASSHGTRAFEKLFFGSGTQLSVL.

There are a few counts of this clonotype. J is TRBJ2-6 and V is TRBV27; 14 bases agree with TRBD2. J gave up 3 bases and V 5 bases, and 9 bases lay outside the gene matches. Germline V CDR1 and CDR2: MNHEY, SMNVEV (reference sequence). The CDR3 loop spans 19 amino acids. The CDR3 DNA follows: TGTGCCAGCAGTCGACCTGGGACTAGCGGGAGTATTGGGGCCAACGTCCTGACTTTC. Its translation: CASSRPGTSGSIGANVLTF.

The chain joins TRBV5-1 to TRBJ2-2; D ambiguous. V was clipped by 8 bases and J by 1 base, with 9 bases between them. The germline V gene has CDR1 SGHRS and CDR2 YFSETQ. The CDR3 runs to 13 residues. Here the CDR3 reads CASQTGNTGELFF. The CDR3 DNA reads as TGCGCCAGTCAGACGGGGAACACCGGGGAGCTGTTTTTT.

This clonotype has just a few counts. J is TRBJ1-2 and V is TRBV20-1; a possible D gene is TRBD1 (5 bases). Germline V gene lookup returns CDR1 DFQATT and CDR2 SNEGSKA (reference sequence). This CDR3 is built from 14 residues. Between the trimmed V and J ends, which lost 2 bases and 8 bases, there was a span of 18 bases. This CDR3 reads CSARSGHKHGGYTF. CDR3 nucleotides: TGCAGTGCTAGATCCGGACACAAACATGGGGGCTACACCTTC.

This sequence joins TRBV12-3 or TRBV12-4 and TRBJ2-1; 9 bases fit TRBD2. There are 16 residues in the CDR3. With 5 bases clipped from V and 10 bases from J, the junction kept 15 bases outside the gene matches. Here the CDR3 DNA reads TGTGCCAGCAGTGGCCTGACTAGCGGCACATCTGACGAGCAGTTCTTC. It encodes CASSGLTSGTSDEQFF.

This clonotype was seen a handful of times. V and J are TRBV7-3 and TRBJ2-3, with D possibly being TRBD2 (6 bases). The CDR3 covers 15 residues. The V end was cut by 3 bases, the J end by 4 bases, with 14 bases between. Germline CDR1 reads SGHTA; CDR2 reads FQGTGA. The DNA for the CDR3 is TGTGCCAGCAGCTTTGGCGGGATCGGGTCAGATACGCAGTATTTT. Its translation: CASSFGGIGSDTQYF.

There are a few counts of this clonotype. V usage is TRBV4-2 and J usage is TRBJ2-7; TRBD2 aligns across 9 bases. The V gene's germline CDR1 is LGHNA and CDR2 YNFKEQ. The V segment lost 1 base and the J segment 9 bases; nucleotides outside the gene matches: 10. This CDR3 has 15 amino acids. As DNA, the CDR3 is TGTGCCAGCAGCCAAGGTGGGGCGGGGGGGGTCGGGCAGTACTTC. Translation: CASSQGGAGGVGQYF.

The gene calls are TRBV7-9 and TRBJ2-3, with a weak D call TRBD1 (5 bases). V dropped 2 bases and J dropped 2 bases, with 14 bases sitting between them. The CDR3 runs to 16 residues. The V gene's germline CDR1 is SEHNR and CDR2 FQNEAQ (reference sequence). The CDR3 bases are TGTGCCAGCAGCTTAATCTGGGCGGACACCACAGATACGCAGTATTTT. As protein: CASSLIWADTTDTQYF.

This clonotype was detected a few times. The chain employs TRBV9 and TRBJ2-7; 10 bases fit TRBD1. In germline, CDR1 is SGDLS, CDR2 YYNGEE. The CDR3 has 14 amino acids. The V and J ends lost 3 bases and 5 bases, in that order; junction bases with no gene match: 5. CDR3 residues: CASSGLDRGDEQYF. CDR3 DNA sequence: TGTGCCAGCAGCGGCCTGGACAGGGGGGACGAGCAGTACTTC.

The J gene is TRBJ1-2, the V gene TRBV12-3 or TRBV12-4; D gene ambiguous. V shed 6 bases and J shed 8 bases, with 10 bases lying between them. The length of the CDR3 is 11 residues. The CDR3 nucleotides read TGTGCCAGCAGGGCCTCGTTGGGCTACACCTTC. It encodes CASRASLGYTF.

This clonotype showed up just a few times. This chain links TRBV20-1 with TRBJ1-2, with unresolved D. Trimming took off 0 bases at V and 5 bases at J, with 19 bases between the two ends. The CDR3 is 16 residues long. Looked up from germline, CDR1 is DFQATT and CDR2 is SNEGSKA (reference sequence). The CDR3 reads CSARDPVVGRVYGYTF. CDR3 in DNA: TGCAGTGCTAGAGATCCCGTTGTAGGGAGAGTTTATGGCTACACCTTC.

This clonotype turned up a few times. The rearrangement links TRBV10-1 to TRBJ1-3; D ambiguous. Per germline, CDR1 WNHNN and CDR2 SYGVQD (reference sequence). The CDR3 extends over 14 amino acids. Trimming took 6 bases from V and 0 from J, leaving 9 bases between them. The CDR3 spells CASSGLNSGNTIYF. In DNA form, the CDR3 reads TGCGCCAGCAGCGGACTGAACTCTGGAAACACCATATATTTT.

In DNA, the CDR3 is TGTGCCAGCCAAAGACAGGGGATGGGGAATCAGCCCCAGCATTTT. It yields the protein CASQRQGMGNQPQHF. The chain links TRBV19 to TRBJ1-5, with TRBD1 matching 8 bases. This CDR3 is 15 amino acids long. CDR1 and CDR2 (germline): LNHDA, SQIVND (reference sequence). V shed 9 bases and J 4 bases; nucleotides not matched to a gene: 11.

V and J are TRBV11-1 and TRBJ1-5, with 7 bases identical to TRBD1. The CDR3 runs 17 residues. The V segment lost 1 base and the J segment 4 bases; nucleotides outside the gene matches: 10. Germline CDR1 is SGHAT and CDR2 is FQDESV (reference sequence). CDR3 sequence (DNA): TGTGCCAGCAGCTTAGAAAGGATCGGACAGGTTAATCAGCCCCAGCATTTT. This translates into CASSLERIGQVNQPQHF. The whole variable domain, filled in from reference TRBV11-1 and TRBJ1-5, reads EAEVAQSPRYKITEKSQAVAFWCDPISGHATLYWYRQILGQGPELLVQFQDESVVDDSQLPKDRFSAERLKGVDSTLKIQPAELGDSAMYLCASSLERIGQVNQPQHFGDGTRLSIL.

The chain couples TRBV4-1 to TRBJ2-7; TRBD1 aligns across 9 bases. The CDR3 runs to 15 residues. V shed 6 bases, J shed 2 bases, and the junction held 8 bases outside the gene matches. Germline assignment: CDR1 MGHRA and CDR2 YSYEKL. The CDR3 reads CASSQQGAIAYEQYF. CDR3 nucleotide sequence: TGCGCCAGCAGTCAACAGGGGGCGATCGCCTACGAGCAGTACTTC.

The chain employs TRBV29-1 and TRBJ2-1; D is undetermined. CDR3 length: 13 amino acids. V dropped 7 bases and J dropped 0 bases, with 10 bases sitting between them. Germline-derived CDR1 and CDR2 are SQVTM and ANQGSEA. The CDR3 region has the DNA TGCAGCGCTAACGTTGCCTCCTACAATGAGCAGTTCTTC. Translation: CSANVASYNEQFF.

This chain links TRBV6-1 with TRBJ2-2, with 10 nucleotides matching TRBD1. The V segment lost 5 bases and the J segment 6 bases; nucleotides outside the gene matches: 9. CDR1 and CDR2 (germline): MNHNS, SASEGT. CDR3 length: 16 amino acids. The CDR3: CASSTRDRGTPGELFF. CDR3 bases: TGTGCCAGCAGTACCCGGGACAGGGGTACCCCCGGGGAGCTGTTTTTT.

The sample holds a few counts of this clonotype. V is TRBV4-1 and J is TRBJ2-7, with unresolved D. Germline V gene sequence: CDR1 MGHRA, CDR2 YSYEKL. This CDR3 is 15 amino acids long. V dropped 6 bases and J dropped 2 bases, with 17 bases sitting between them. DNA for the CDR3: TGCGCCAGCAGTTACGCGGTGGGCACCGCCTACGAGCAGTACTTC. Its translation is CASSYAVGTAYEQYF.

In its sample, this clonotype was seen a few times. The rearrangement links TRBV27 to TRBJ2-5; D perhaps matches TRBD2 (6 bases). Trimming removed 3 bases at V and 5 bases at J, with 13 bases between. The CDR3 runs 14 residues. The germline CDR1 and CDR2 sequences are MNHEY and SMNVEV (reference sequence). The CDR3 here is CASSFRRGYETQYF. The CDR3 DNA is TGTGCCAGCAGTTTTCGTCGGGGGTACGAGACCCAGTACTTC.

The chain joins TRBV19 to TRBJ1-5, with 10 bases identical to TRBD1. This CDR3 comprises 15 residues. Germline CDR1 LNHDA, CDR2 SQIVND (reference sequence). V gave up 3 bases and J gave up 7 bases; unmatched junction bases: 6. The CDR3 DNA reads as TGTGCCAGTAGTATCCGGGACAGGGGCGGCCAGCCCCAGCATTTT. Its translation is CASSIRDRGGQPQHF.